These T cell receptor beta chains were read from a single sample in a study of T cell repertoires in cytomegalovirus infection. The antigens these receptors bind are not known. TCRdb fed the reads into MiXCR, producing one record per CDR3 protein. The table lists hundreds of thousands of distinct CDR3 sequences, approximately 33% of them singletons. The specimen was cultured PBMCs, collected from culture after CMV antigen stimulation. The receptor source for this set is a human donor in good health (CMV status not recorded). Some clones in this sample may be carry-over from other donors' samples. Each CDR3 is given with its conserved first and last residue. Fields, in order: V gene, J gene, D gene, CDR3 length, clone size, CDR3 protein, CDR3 DNA. A D gene is named only where the DNA matches it firmly. For some rows the clone size is stated as once, few or many, or as a class when expanded; others skip it.

>TRBV5-4|TRBJ2-1|NA|14|NA
CASSTEGSNGEQFF
TGTGCCAGCAGCACGGAAGGTTCGAACGGTGAGCAGTTCTTC
>TRBV19|TRBJ1-3|NA|12|NA
CATSVPGNTIYF
TGTGCCACCAGCGTTCCTGGAAACACCATATATTTT
>TRBV2|TRBJ1-1|NA|14|NA
CASSVNTLGTEAFF
TGTGCCAGCAGTGTGAATACACTGGGCACTGAAGCTTTCTTT
>TRBV5-6|TRBJ1-1|NA|14|NA
CASSRLQANTEAFF
TGTGCCAGCAGCCGTTTACAGGCGAACACTGAAGCTTTCTTT
>TRBV23-1|TRBJ2-7|TRBD1|17|NA
CASSQLPGTGPFYEQYF
TGCGCCAGCAGTCAACTACCTGGGACAGGACCTTTCTACGAGCAGTACTTC
>TRBV7-2|TRBJ1-6|NA|13|few
CASSLRRMAPLHF
TGTGCCAGCAGCCTCCGCCGAATGGCACCCCTCCACTTT
>TRBV29-1|TRBJ2-3|TRBD1|17|NA
CSVKGDRDLGGTDTQYF
TGCAGCGTTAAAGGGGACAGGGACCTAGGGGGCACAGATACGCAGTATTTT
>TRBV7-9|TRBJ2-7|NA|16|few
CASSSTRVPGLYEQYF
TGTGCCAGCAGCAGCACCAGGGTCCCCGGACTCTACGAGCAGTACTTC
>TRBV4-2|TRBJ2-3|TRBD2|16|NA
CASSQASGGARDTQYF
TGTGCCAGCAGCCAAGCTAGCGGGGGGGCAAGAGATACGCAGTATTTT
>TRBV7-2|TRBJ2-1|NA|16|NA
CASSFTGTHSYNEQFF
TGTGCCAGCAGCTTCACCGGGACACACTCCTACAATGAGCAGTTCTTC
>TRBV4-3|TRBJ2-2|NA|17|NA
CASSQVVGSSDTGELFF
TGCGCCAGCAGCCAAGTAGTAGGATCAAGCGACACCGGGGAGCTGTTTTTT
>TRBV11-2|TRBJ2-3|NA|14|few
CASSLAPSAGTQYF
TGTGCCAGCAGCTTAGCCCCGTCGGCCGGTACGCAGTATTTT
>TRBV10-3|TRBJ2-7|TRBD1|14|NA
CAISGTGFPYEQYF
TGTGCCATCAGTGGGACAGGTTTTCCCTACGAGCAGTACTTC
>TRBV25-1|TRBJ1-1|NA|12|NA
CASREGNTEAFF
TGTGCCTCTAGGGAGGGGAACACTGAAGCTTTCTTT
>TRBV6-1|TRBJ2-1|NA|16|once
CASSDGRILKGNEQFF
TGTGCCAGCAGTGATGGGCGGATTCTGAAGGGCAATGAGCAGTTCTTC
>TRBV5-1|TRBJ1-2|TRBD1|16|NA
CASSFTPDRGLYGYTF
TGCGCCAGCAGCTTTACCCCGGACAGGGGGCTTTACGGCTACACCTTC
>TRBV6-1|TRBJ2-3|TRBD2|18|NA
CASSGTSGSIPPKDTQYF
TGTGCCAGCAGTGGGACTAGCGGGAGCATCCCCCCCAAAGATACGCAGTATTTT
>TRBV28|TRBJ1-4|NA|17|NA
CASTPSGWPSTNEKLFF
TGTGCCAGCACCCCCTCAGGGTGGCCATCAACTAATGAAAAACTGTTTTTT
>TRBV12-3/TRBV12-4|TRBJ1-5|NA|15|NA
CASSGGLRPGQPQHF
TGTGCCAGCAGTGGCGGACTTCGGCCCGGTCAGCCCCAGCATTTT
>TRBV5-4|TRBJ1-4|NA|15|few
CASSSGRSTNEKLFF
TGTGCCAGCAGCAGCGGACGGTCAACTAATGAAAAACTGTTTTTT
>TRBV20-1|TRBJ2-3|TRBD2|14|NA
CSAISGGPTNTQYF
TGCAGTGCCATCAGCGGGGGGCCCACGAATACGCAGTATTTT
>TRBV7-2|TRBJ1-5|NA|15|NA
CASSLQAGLGQPQHF
TGTGCCAGCAGCCTACAGGCAGGGTTAGGTCAGCCCCAGCATTTT